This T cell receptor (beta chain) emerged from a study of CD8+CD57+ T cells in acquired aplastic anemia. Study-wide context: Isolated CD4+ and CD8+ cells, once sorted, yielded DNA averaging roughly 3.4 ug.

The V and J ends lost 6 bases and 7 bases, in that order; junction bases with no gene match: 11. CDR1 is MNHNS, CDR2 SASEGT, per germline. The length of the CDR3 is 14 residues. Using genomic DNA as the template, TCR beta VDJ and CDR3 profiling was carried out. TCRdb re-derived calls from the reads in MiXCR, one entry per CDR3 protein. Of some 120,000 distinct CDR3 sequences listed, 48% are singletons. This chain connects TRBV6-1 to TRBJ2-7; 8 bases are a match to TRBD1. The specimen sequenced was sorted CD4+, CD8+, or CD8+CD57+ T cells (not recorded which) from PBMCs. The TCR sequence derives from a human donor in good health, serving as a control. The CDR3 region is CASRGGRGPREQYF. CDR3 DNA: TGTGCCAGCAGGGGGGGCAGGGGGCCAAGGGAGCAGTACTTC.